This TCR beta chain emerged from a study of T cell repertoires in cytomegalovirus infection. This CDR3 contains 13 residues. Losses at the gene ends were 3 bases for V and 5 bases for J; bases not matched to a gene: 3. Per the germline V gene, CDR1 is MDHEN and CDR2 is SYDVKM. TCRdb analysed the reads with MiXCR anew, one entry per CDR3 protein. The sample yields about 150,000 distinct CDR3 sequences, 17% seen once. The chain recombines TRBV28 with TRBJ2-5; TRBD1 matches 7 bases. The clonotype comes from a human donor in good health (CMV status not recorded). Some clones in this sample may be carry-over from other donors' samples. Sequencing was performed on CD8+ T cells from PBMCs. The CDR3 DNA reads TGTGCCAGCAGTTTGACAGGGTGGGAGACCCAGTACTTC. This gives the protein CASSLTGWETQYF.